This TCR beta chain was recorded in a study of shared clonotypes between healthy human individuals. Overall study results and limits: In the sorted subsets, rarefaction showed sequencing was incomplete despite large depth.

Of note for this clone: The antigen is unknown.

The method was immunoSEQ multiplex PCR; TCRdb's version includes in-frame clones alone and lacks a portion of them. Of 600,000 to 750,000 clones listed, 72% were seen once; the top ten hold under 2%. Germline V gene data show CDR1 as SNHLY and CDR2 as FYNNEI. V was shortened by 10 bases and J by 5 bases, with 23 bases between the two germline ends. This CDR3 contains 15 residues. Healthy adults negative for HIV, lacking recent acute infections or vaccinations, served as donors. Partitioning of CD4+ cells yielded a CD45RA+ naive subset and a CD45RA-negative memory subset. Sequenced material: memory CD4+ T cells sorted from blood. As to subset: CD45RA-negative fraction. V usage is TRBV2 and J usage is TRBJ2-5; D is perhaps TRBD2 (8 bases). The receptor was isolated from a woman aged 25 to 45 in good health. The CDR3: CATSDNGRGRETQYF. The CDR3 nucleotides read TGTGCCACATCCGATAACGGGAGGGGGCGGGAGACCCAGTACTTC.